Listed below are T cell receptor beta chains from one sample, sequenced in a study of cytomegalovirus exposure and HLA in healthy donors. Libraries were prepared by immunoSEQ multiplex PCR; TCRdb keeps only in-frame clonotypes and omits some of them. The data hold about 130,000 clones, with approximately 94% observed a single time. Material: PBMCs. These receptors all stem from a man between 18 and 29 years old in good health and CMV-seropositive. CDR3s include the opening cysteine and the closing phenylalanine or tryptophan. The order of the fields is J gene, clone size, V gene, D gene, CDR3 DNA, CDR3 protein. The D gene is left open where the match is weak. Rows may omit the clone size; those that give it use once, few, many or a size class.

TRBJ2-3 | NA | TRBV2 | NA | TGTGCCAGCAGCGCTTGGACAGGGAGGGCAGATACGCAGTATTTT | CASSAWTGRADTQYF
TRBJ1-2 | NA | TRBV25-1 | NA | TGTGCCAGCAGTGAGCGGAACCTGGCGGGCTACACCTTC | CASSERNLAGYTF
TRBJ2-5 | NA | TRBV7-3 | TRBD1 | TGTGCCAGCAGCTTAAGGGCAGGGGGCAGAGAGACCCAGTACTTC | CASSLRAGGRETQYF
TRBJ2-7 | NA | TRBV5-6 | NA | TGTGCCAGCAGCTTGGACAGGACCTACGAGCAGTACTTC | CASSLDRTYEQYF
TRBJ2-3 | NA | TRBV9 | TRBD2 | TGTGCCAGCAGCGAAGCGGGAGATTACGGAGATACGCAGTATTTT | CASSEAGDYGDTQYF
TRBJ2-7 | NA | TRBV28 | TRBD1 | TGTGCCAGCGTAGGGGGCCCCTACGAGCAGTACTTC | CASVGGPYEQYF
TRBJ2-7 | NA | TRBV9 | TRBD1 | TGTGCCAGCAGCCCCGGGACAGGGACCTCCTACGAGCAGTACTTC | CASSPGTGTSYEQYF
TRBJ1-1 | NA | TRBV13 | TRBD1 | TGTGCCAGCAGCAGGGGACAGGGCGTGAACACTGAAGCTTTCTTT | CASSRGQGVNTEAFF
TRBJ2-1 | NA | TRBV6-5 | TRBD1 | TGTGCCGGGACAGGGAAGTTGAGGGGCAATGAGCAGTTCTTC | CAGTGKLRGNEQFF
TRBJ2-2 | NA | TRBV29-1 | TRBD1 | TGCAGCGTTGAAAGACAGGGCCTCCCCGGGGAGCTGTTTTTT | CSVERQGLPGELFF
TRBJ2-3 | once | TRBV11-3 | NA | TGTGCCAGCAGCCTTAGGGCGGGTACGCAGTATTTT | CASSLRAGTQYF
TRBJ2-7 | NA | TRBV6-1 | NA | TGTGCCAGCAGGACAGGCCCCTACGAGCAGTACTTC | CASRTGPYEQYF
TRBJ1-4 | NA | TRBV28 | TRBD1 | TGTGCCAGCAGTTTGGCTTGGGCAGGGGGAGGTAATGAAAAACTGTTTTTT | CASSLAWAGGGNEKLFF
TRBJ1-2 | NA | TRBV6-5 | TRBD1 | TGTGCCAGCAGGGGGACAGGGGGAGGGTATGGCTACACCTTC | CASRGTGGGYGYTF
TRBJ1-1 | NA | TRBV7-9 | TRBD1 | TGTGCCAGCAGCCCGGGACAGGACGGCACTGAAGCTTTCTTT | CASSPGQDGTEAFF
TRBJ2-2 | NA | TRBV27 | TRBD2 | TGTGCCAGCACACGGGGGGACCTCACCGGGGAGCTGTTTTTT | CASTRGDLTGELFF
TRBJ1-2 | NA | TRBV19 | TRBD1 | TGTGCCAGTAGTATCCCCCTTTACAGGGGCCGGGGCTATGGCTACACCTTC | CASSIPLYRGRGYGYTF
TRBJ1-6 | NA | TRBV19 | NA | TGTGCCAGTAGTATAGGGGCGACAGTCAATTCACCCCTCCACTTT | CASSIGATVNSPLHF
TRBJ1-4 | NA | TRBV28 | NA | TGTGCCAGCAGGACAGGTACAACTAATGAAAAACTGTTTTTT | CASRTGTTNEKLFF
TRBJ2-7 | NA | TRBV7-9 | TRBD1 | TGTGCCAGCAGCCCAAGGGGGCCCTACGAGCAGTACTTC | CASSPRGPYEQYF
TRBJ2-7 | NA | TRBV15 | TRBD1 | TGTGCCACCAGCAGAGTAGGACAGGGGGACCCGGAGACCTACGAGCAGTACTTC | CATSRVGQGDPETYEQYF
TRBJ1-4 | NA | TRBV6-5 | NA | TGTGCCAGCACTCAGGGGTTTGGTGATGAAAAACTGTTTTTT | CASTQGFGDEKLFF
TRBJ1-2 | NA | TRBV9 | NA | TGTGCCAGCAGCGTATCGAACAGGCCTGGCGGCTACACCTTC | CASSVSNRPGGYTF
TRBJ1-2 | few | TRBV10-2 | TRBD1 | TGCGCCAGCAGTGGGACAGGGTATGGCTACACCTTC | CASSGTGYGYTF
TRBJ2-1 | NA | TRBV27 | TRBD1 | TGTGCCAGCAGGACGGTAGGGACAGGGGGCAACGAGCAGTTCTTC | CASRTVGTGGNEQFF
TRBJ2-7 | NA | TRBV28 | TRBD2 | TGTGCCAGCAGTTTTGGGGGGGACTACGAGCAGTACTTC | CASSFGGDYEQYF
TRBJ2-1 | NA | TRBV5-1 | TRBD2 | TGCGCCAGCAGCTTCGGGACTAGCGCGTACAATGAGCAGTTCTTC | CASSFGTSAYNEQFF
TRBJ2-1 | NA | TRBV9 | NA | TGTGCCAGCAGCGTCGGCGGAGAGTACAATGAGCAGTTCTTC | CASSVGGEYNEQFF
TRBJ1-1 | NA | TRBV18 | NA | TGTGCCAGCTCAGGTTTCGCGGGCACTGAAGCTTTCTTT | CASSGFAGTEAFF
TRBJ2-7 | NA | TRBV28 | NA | TGTGCCAGTTCTTCCACGGGGATGCATTCCTACGAGCAGTACTTC | CASSSTGMHSYEQYF
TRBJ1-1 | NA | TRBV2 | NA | TGTGCCAGCAGTGAACGCGGTTTCCGAGGGGGGAACACTGAAGCTTTCTTT | CASSERGFRGGNTEAFF
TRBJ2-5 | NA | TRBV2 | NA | TGTGCCAGCAGTGGGGAGGGGGGGGAGACCCAGTACTTC | CASSGEGGETQYF
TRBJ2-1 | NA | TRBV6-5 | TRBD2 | TGTGCCAGCAGCGATGGACTAGAGGCCCGCAATGAGCAGTTCTTC | CASSDGLEARNEQFF
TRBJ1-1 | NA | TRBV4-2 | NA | TGTGCCAGCAGCCCCATTGGAGTCTCCGAAGTAGAGAACACTGAAGCTTTCTTT | CASSPIGVSEVENTEAFF
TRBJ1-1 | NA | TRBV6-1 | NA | TGTGCCAGCAGTGTGACAGCGAACACTGAAGCTTTCTTT | CASSVTANTEAFF